This is a list of T cell receptor beta chains from one sample in a study of blood T cell repertoires in COVID-19. Clones were read by immunoSEQ multiplex PCR, and TCRdb kept only the in-frame ones, dropping some. The sample records under 300,000 clones, about 80% being singletons. Sequenced input: PBMCs or T cells enriched from blood (not recorded which). Source of these receptors: a middle-aged man who had recovered from COVID-19. Both conserved end residues are part of each CDR3. Fields, in order: D gene, clone size, V gene, J gene, CDR3 protein, CDR3 DNA. The D gene is left open where the match is weak. Expanded clones are given a class, and other clones once, few, many or no size at all.

>-|-|TRBV6-5|TRBJ2-7
CASSSAVNYEQYF
TGTGCCAGCAGTTCCGCGGTCAACTACGAGCAGTACTTC
>-|-|TRBV4-2|TRBJ2-3
CASSQGGRSMDTQYF
TGTGCCAGCAGCCAAGGGGGGCGGTCGATGGATACGCAGTATTTT
>-|once|TRBV18|TRBJ1-1
CASSPPDRNTEAFF
TGTGCCAGCTCACCACCAGACAGGAACACTGAAGCTTTCTTT
>TRBD2|-|TRBV2|TRBJ2-7
CASSPGLAGAIPTYEQYF
TGTGCCAGCAGCCCGGGACTAGCGGGGGCGATTCCCACCTACGAGCAGTACTTC
>TRBD2|medium-sized|TRBV7-3|TRBJ2-1
CASSPTTSAWGEQFF
TGTGCCAGCAGTCCAACCACTAGCGCTTGGGGTGAGCAGTTCTTC
>TRBD2|-|TRBV2|TRBJ2-7
CASKRGLAGYGAYEQYF
TGTGCCAGCAAGCGGGGGTTGGCGGGTTATGGAGCCTACGAGCAGTACTTC
>-|few|TRBV1|TRBJ2-7
CTSSPGEIAGTSGRAYEQYF
TGCACCAGCAGCCCAGGGGAAATTGCCGGGACTAGCGGGAGGGCCTACGAGCAGTACTTC
>-|few|TRBV11-2|TRBJ1-6
CASSFPLKGPYNSPLHF
TGTGCCAGCAGCTTCCCTCTGAAGGGGCCCTATAATTCACCCCTCCACTTT
>TRBD2|-|TRBV6-5|TRBJ2-7
CASRVAGVGEQYF
TGTGCCAGCCGAGTCGCGGGAGTTGGGGAGCAGTACTTC
>-|-|TRBV2|TRBJ1-1
CASSDWRGVNTEAFF
TGTGCCAGCAGTGATTGGAGAGGAGTGAACACTGAAGCTTTCTTT
>TRBD2|-|TRBV18|TRBJ2-7
CASSQAGAFYEQYF
TGTGCCAGCTCACAAGCGGGAGCTTTCTACGAGCAGTACTTC
>TRBD1|-|TRBV27|TRBJ2-1
CASSLPQGAHIGEQFF
TGTGCCAGCAGTTTACCCCAGGGGGCACACATTGGTGAGCAGTTCTTC
>TRBD1|-|TRBV2|TRBJ1-1
CASRLTGDRGITEAFF
TGTGCCAGCAGATTGACGGGGGACAGGGGTATTACTGAAGCTTTCTTT
>TRBD2|-|TRBV10-3|TRBJ2-7
CAISELAGGSYEQYF
TGTGCCATCAGTGAGCTAGCGGGAGGGAGCTACGAGCAGTACTTC